This TCR beta chain is drawn from a study of blood T cell repertoires in COVID-19. Study details: Researchers got acute and convalescent COVID-19 samples from the United States, Italy and Spain. Sources were T cells, B-cell-depleted T cells, or PBMCs; the material itself was cDNA or gDNA.

CDR3 length equals 15 residues. V lost 1 base to trimming and J lost 4 bases; unmatched junction nucleotides: 4. Germline lookup yields CDR1 KGHSH and CDR2 LQKENI. Sequencing was performed with immunoSEQ multiplex PCR; in TCRdb, only in-frame clones are kept and a portion is missing. The top ten hold roughly 3.6% of the sample, which has about 380,000 clones, 85% seen once. V usage is TRBV18 and J usage is TRBJ2-5; TRBD2 matches 9 bases. Specimen: peripheral blood. The source of this sequence is a woman aged 18-29 years with acute or convalescent COVID-19. The CDR3 sequence: CASSPLSGSGETQYF. The DNA of the CDR3 is TGTGCCAGCTCACCACTTAGCGGGAGTGGAGAGACCCAGTACTTC.